A single sample gave rise to the 20 T cell receptor beta chains below, sequenced in a study of T cell responses to AZD1222 COVID-19 vaccine. Sequencing was performed with immunoSEQ multiplex PCR; in TCRdb, only in-frame clones are kept and a portion is missing. The sample holds under 200,000 clones, 85% to 95% seen once. This material consisted of peripheral blood, taken 28 days after the second dose of the MenACWY control vaccine. These receptors originate from an adult who received the MenACWY meningococcal vaccine as a control.

The gene calls are TRBV21-1 and TRBJ1-2. TRBV21-1 is designated a pseudogene. The CDR3 covers 13 residues. The CDR3 protein is CASSNPNAYGYTF. For the CDR3, the DNA is TGTGCCAGCAGCAATCCTAATGCCTATGGCTACACCTTC.

V is TRBV3-1 (or the pseudogene TRBV3-2) and J is TRBJ1-1; 9 bases align to TRBD1. This CDR3 contains 15 residues. With 1 base clipped from V and 5 bases from J, the junction kept 5 bases outside the gene matches. Germline CDR1 is LGHDT and CDR2 is YNNKEL (reference sequence). CDR3 region: CASSQGVGQGTEAFF. In nucleotides, the CDR3 is TGTGCCAGCAGCCAAGGGGTTGGACAGGGGACTGAAGCTTTCTTT.

The chain has TRBV19 and TRBJ1-1; unclear D gene. This CDR3 comprises 13 residues. Germline V gives CDR1 LNHDA, CDR2 SQIVND (reference sequence). Trimming left V 4 bases short and J 1 base short, with 7 bases between. Here the CDR3 reads CASSTLGNTEAFF. CDR3 bases: TGTGCCAGTAGTACCCTCGGGAACACTGAAGCTTTCTTT.

This chain joins TRBV28 and TRBJ1-5; D is undetermined. Trimming stripped 6 bases from V and 0 bases from J, with 12 bases between. Germline values: CDR1 MDHEN, CDR2 SYDVKM. The CDR3 length is 15 residues. The CDR3 protein is CASSPGIYSNQPQHF. The CDR3 DNA follows: TGTGCCAGCAGCCCCGGGATTTATAGCAATCAGCCCCAGCATTTT.

This chain connects TRBV7-2 to TRBJ2-4; D is uncertain. V dropped 6 bases and J dropped 6 bases, with 9 bases sitting between them. CDR1 SGHTA and CDR2 FQGNSA come from the germline V gene. The CDR3 consists of 12 residues. The CDR3: CASRLWGNIQYF. As DNA, the CDR3 is TGTGCCAGCAGGCTCTGGGGAAACATTCAGTACTTC. The full variable domain, completed using reference TRBV7-2 and TRBJ2-4, is GAGVSQSPSNKVTEKGKDVELRCDPISGHTALYWYRQSLGQGLEFLIYFQGNSAPDKSGLPSDRFSAERTGGSVSTLTIQRTQQEDSAVYLCASRLWGNIQYFGAGTRLSVL.

The chain carries TRBV18 and TRBJ1-1; no reliable D call. The CDR3 spans 13 residues. The V end was cut by 6 bases, the J end by 1 base, with 9 bases between. Germline CDR1 KGHSH, CDR2 LQKENI. In DNA, the CDR3 is TGTGCCAGCTCGGCAAGTCCGAACACTGAAGCTTTCTTT. Encoded protein: CASSASPNTEAFF.

The chain links TRBV5-4 to TRBJ2-2, with D hard to call. Trimming took off 1 base at V and 3 bases at J, with 10 bases between the two ends. Germline lookup yields CDR1 SGHNT and CDR2 YYREEE (reference sequence). This CDR3 is built from 15 residues. This CDR3 reads CASSLTWADTGELFF. Written as DNA, the CDR3 is TGTGCCAGCAGCTTGACGTGGGCGGACACCGGGGAGCTGTTTTTT.

V usage is TRBV6-5 and J usage is TRBJ1-1, with 8 bases matching TRBD1. The CDR3 sequence is 12 residues long. Germline V lookup: CDR1 MNHEY, CDR2 SVGAGI. V shed 9 bases and J 10 bases; nucleotides not matched to a gene: 10. The CDR3: CASFYRGSSAFF. The CDR3 DNA reads TGTGCCAGTTTCTACAGGGGGTCATCAGCTTTCTTT.

J is TRBJ2-3 and V is TRBV7-3, with 9 bases aligning to TRBD1. The J segment lost 4 bases and the V segment lost 4 bases, leaving 9 bases of the junction unmatched. CDR3 length: 16 residues. From germline, CDR1 is SGHTA and CDR2 FQGTGA. The CDR3 nucleotides read TGTGCCAGCAGCTCCCGACTACAGGGGGCGGCAGATACGCAGTATTTT. Translation: CASSSRLQGAADTQYF.

The chain combines TRBV11-2 with TRBJ2-7; unclear D gene. The CDR3 contains 14 residues. Germline lookup yields CDR1 SGHAT and CDR2 FQNNGV. V lost 7 bases and J 0 bases, leaving 13 bases between the germline ends. CDR3 residues: CASTRVRSSYEQYF. As DNA, the CDR3 is TGTGCCAGCACTCGAGTACGGAGCTCCTACGAGCAGTACTTC.

This chain connects TRBV7-3 to TRBJ1-1; D ambiguous. Germline assignment: CDR1 SGHTA and CDR2 FQGTGA. CDR3 length: 14 residues. V was cut by 2 bases and J by 1 base, with 8 bases left in between. The CDR3 nucleotides are TGTGCCAGCAGCTTACTCGGGCAGAACACTGAAGCTTTCTTT. It encodes CASSLLGQNTEAFF.

In its sample, this clone was seen once. V and J are TRBV30 and TRBJ1-2, with 7 bases lining up with TRBD1. With 3 bases clipped from V and 4 bases from J, the junction kept 5 bases outside the gene matches. The CDR3 has 13 residues. Germline V gives CDR1 GTSNPN, CDR2 SVGIG (reference sequence). As DNA, the CDR3 is TGTGCCTGGAGCTTACAGGGGACCTATGGCTACACCTTC. This sequence encodes CAWSLQGTYGYTF.

The chain combines TRBV6-1 with TRBJ1-5; 7 bases line up with TRBD1. V was pared by 1 base and J by 4 bases, with 4 bases of the junction left unmatched. Per the germline V gene, CDR1 is MNHNS and CDR2 is SASEGT. The CDR3 extends over 15 amino acids. The CDR3, as DNA: TGTGCCAGCAGTGAAGTGGGGACAGCGAATCAGCCCCAGCATTTT. This gives the protein CASSEVGTANQPQHF.

V gene TRBV19 combines with J gene TRBJ1-2; D possibly corresponds to TRBD1 (6 bases). V gave up 10 bases and J gave up 1 base, with 13 bases separating them. The CDR3 has 13 amino acids. From germline, CDR1 is LNHDA and CDR2 SQIVND (reference sequence). The CDR3 protein is CATRDTVNYGYTF. CDR3 nucleotides: TGTGCCACCCGGGACACCGTTAACTATGGCTACACCTTC.

This rearrangement joins TRBV6-5 to TRBJ2-2; D uncertain. V was clipped by 6 bases and J by 5 bases, with 10 bases between them. Per the germline V gene, CDR1 is MNHEY and CDR2 is SVGAGI. The CDR3 covers 13 residues. The chain's CDR3 is CASSPARTGELFF. CDR3 nucleotide sequence: TGTGCCAGCAGCCCCGCGAGGACCGGGGAGCTGTTTTTT.

V and J are TRBV9 and TRBJ1-1; 7 positions agree with TRBD1. The CDR3 extends over 15 amino acids. The V segment lost 4 bases and the J segment 0 bases; nucleotides outside the gene matches: 6. The germline V gene encodes CDR1 SGDLS and CDR2 YYNGEE. In nucleotides, the CDR3 is TGTGCCAGCAGCCTGGGACAGATTCTGAACACTGAAGCTTTCTTT. Translated: CASSLGQILNTEAFF. Full variable domain (outside the CDR3, taken from reference TRBV9 and TRBJ1-1): DSGVTQTPKHLITATGQRVTLRCSPRSGDLSVYWYQQSLDQGLQFLIQYYNGEERAKGNILERFSAQQFPDLHSELNLSSLELGDSALYFCASSLGQILNTEAFFGQGTRLTVV.

The chain couples TRBV2 to TRBJ2-2; no definite D call. V shed 4 bases and J shed 2 bases, with 8 bases lying between them. The germline V gene encodes CDR1 SNHLY and CDR2 FYNNEI. There are 14 residues in the CDR3. The CDR3: CASSAAPNTGELFF. In DNA form, the CDR3 reads TGTGCCAGCAGTGCGGCCCCTAACACCGGGGAGCTGTTTTTT.

The CDR3, as DNA: TGTGCCAGCAGCTTGGTTGGGGCACCGGCTGAAGCTTTCTTT. It specifies CASSLVGAPAEAFF. The rearrangement uses TRBV5-4 and TRBJ1-1; weak D call: TRBD1 (5 bases). The CDR3 runs to 14 residues. Germline values: CDR1 SGHNT, CDR2 YYREEE (reference sequence). V lost 0 bases and J lost 6, with 12 bases in between. Together with reference TRBV5-4 and TRBJ1-1, the CDR3 gives the full variable domain: ETGVTQSPTHLIKTRGQQVTLRCSSQSGHNTVSWYQQALGQGPQFIFQYYREEENGRGNFPPRFSGLQFPNYSSELNVNALELDDSALYLCASSLVGAPAEAFFGQGTRLTVV.

This clone was recorded a few times. V gene TRBV19 combines with J gene TRBJ1-2, with TRBD1 matching 8 bases. V was clipped by 6 bases and J by 8 bases; unmatched bases: 8. This CDR3 region has 13 residues. Germline lookup yields CDR1 LNHDA and CDR2 SQIVND (reference sequence). The CDR3 DNA follows: TGTGCCAGTAGCCCCCAGGGGGCCTTGGGCTACACCTTC. Protein product: CASSPQGALGYTF.

This rearrangement joins TRBV15 to TRBJ2-3, with 7 bases that match TRBD2. Germline V gene lookup returns CDR1 LNHNV and CDR2 YYDKDF (reference sequence). The junction had 9 bases not matched to a gene; V was cut back by 3 bases and J by 3 bases. This CDR3 is built from 16 residues. The CDR3 region has the DNA TGTGCCACCAGCAGGCGGATTGCTAGCGGTACAGATACGCAGTATTTT. It encodes CATSRRIASGTDTQYF.